Presented here are 3 T cell receptor beta chains from one specimen sequenced in a study of T cells in Graves' hyperthyroidism and ophthalmopathy. TCR beta CDR3 sequences were amplified from RNA transcripts. A first-round RT-PCR of the TCR CDR3 used the HTBI primer set. Via MiXCR, TCRdb re-called the multiplex PCR reads, giving one row per CDR3 protein. The data contain about 34,000 distinct CDR3 sequences, roughly half of them singletons. The sequenced sample was blood. The receptors come from a woman aged 40 to 50 with Graves' ophthalmopathy.

This clonotype was counted ten times or more. This chain links TRBV7-9 with TRBJ2-7; a weak D match, TRBD2 (7 bases). CDR3 length equals 17 residues. Trimming removed 3 bases at V and 1 base at J, with 19 bases between. Per the germline V gene, CDR1 is SEHNR and CDR2 is FQNEAQ (reference sequence). The CDR3 spells CASSLERGGRDSYEQYF. The CDR3 bases are TGTGCCAGCAGCTTGGAGAGGGGGGGGAGGGATTCCTACGAGCAGTACTTC.

There are many counts of this clonotype. V is TRBV9 and J is TRBJ2-3, with a weak D call TRBD2 (6 bases). V dropped 0 bases and J dropped 4 bases, with 12 bases sitting between them. Germline CDR1 reads SGDLS; CDR2 reads YYNGEE. This CDR3 contains 15 residues. The CDR3 nucleotides read TGTGCCAGCAGCGTAGAGGCTAGCGCTGCAGATACGCAGTATTTT. Its protein product is CASSVEASAADTQYF.

This chain uses TRBV7-7 with TRBJ1-6, with 7 positions matching TRBD1. The V segment lost 0 bases and the J segment 13 bases; nucleotides outside the gene matches: 9. Germline V CDR1 and CDR2: SSHAT, FNYEAQ (reference sequence). There are 15 residues in the CDR3. The DNA of the CDR3 is TGTGCCAGCAGCTTAGCGGGGACAGCTGTAATTCCCCTCCACTTT. Translating gives CASSLAGTAVIPLHF.